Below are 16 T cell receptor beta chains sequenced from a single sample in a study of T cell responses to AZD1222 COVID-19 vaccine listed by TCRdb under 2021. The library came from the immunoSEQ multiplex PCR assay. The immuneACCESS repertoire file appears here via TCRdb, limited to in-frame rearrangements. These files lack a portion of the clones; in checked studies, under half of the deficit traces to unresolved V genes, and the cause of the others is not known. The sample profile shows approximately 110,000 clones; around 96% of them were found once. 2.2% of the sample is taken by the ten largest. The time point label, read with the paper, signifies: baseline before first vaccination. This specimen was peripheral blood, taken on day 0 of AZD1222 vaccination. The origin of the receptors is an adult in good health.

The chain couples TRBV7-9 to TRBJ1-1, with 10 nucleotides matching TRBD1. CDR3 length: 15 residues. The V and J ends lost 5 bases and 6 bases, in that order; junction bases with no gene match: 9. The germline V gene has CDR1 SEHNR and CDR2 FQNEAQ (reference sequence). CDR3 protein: CASSARQGASPEAFF. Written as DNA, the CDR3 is TGTGCCAGCAGCGCCCGACAGGGGGCTTCGCCTGAAGCTTTCTTT.

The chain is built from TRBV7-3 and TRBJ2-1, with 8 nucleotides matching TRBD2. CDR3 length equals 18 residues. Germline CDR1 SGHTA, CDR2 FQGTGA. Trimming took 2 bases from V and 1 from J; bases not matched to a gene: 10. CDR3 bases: TGTGCCAGCAGCTTACGGCCCTTAGCGGGGAGATCCTACAATGAGCAGTTCTTC. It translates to CASSLRPLAGRSYNEQFF. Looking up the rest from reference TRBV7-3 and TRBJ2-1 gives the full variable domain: GAGVSQTPSNKVTEKGKYVELRCDPISGHTALYWYRQSLGQGPEFLIYFQGTGAADDSGLPNDRFFAVRPEGSVSTLKIQRTERGDSAVYLCASSLRPLAGRSYNEQFFGPGTRLTVL.

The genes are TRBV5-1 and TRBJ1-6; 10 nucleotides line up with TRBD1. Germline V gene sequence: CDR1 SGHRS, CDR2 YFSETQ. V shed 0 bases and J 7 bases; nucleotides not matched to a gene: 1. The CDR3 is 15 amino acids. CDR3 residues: CASSLGQGANSPLHF. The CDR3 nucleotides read TGCGCCAGCAGCTTGGGACAGGGGGCGAATTCACCCCTCCACTTT.

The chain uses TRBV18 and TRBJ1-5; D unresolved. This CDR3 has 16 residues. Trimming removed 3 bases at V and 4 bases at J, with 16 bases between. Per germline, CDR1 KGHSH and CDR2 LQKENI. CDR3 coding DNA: TGTGCCAGCTCACCTCAGGTCCTAGCAAATAATCAGCCCCAGCATTTT. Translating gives CASSPQVLANNQPQHF.

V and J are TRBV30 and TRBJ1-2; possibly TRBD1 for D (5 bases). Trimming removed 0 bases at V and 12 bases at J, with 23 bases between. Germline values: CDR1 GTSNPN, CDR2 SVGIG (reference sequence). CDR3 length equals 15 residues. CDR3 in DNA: TGTGCCTGGAGTGTAACTGCTGGGACCATCCCAGGCAACACCTTC. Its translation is CAWSVTAGTIPGNTF. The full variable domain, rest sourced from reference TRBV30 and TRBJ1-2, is SQTIHQWPATLVQPVGSPLSLECTVEGTSNPNLYWYRQAAGRGLQLLFYSVGIGQISSEVPQNLSASRPQDRQFILSSKKLLLSDSGFYLCAWSVTAGTIPGNTFGSGTRLTVV.

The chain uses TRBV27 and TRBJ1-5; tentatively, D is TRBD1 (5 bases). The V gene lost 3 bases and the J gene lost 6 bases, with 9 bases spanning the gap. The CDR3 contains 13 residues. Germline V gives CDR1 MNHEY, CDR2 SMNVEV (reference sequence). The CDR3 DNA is TGTGCCAGCAGTTTCAGGGTTGGTCAGCCCCAGCATTTT. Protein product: CASSFRVGQPQHF.

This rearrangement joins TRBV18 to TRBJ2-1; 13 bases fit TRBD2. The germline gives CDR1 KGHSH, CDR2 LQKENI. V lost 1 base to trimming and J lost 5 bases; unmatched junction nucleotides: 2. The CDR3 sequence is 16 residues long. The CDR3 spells CASSPRGTSGNNEQFF. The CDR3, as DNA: TGTGCCAGCTCACCACGCGGGACTAGCGGGAACAATGAGCAGTTCTTC.

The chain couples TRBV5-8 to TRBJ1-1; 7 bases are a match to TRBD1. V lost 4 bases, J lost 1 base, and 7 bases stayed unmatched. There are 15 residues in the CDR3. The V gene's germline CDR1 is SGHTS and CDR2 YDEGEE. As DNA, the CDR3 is TGTGCCAGCAGCCCGAGCGGGACAGAGAACACTGAAGCTTTCTTT. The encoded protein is CASSPSGTENTEAFF.

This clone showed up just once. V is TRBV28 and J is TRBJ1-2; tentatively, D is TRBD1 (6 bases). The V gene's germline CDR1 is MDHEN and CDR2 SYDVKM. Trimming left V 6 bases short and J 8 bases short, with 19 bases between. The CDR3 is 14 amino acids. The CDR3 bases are TGTGCCAGCAGAAAAAGGGGGGCGCCGAGAGGCTACACCTTC. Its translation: CASRKRGAPRGYTF.

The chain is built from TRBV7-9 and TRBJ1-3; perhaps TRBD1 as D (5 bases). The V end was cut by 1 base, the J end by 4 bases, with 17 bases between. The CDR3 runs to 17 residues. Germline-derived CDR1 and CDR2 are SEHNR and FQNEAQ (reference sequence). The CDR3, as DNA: TGTGCCAGCAGCTTAGTCGGGGACCGCAAGACCGGAAACACCATATATTTT. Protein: CASSLVGDRKTGNTIYF.

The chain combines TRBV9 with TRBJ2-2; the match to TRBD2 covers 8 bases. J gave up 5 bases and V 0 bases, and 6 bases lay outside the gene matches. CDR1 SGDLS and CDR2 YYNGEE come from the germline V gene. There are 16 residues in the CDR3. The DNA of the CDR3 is TGTGCCAGCAGCGTAGACTCCAGCGGGAGTACCGGGGAGCTGTTTTTT. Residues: CASSVDSSGSTGELFF.

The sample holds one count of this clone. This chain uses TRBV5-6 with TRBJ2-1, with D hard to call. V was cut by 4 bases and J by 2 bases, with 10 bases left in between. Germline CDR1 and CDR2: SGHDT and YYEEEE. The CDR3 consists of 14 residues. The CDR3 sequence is CASSVRRAYNEQFF. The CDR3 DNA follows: TGTGCCAGCAGCGTAAGACGAGCCTACAATGAGCAGTTCTTC.

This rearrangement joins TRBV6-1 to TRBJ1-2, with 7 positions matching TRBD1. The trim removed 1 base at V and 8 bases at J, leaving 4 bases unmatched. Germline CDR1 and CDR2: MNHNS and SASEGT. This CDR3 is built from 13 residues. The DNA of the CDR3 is TGTGCCAGCAGTGAAGACACAGGGGACGGCTACACCTTC. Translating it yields CASSEDTGDGYTF.

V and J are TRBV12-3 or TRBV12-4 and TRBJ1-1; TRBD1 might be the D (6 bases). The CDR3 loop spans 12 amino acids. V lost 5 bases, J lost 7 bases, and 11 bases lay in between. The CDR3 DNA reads TGTGCCAGCAGTCTACAGGGTGTTGAAGCTTTCTTT. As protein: CASSLQGVEAFF.

Written as DNA, the CDR3 is TGTGCCAGCAGTTTCGGGTCCCGGGCCCAGTACTTC. It yields the protein CASSFGSRAQYF. The chain joins TRBV28 to TRBJ2-5; D remains unclear. This CDR3 comprises 12 residues. Germline loops: CDR1 MDHEN, CDR2 SYDVKM. Trimming pared 3 bases from V and 9 bases from J, leaving 11 bases between.

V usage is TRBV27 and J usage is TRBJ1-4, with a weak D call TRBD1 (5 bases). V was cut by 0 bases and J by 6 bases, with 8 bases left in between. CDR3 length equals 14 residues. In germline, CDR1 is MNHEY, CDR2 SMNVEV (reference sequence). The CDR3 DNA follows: TGTGCCAGCAGTTTATCATGGGGGTATGAAAAACTGTTTTTT. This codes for CASSLSWGYEKLFF.